Here is one TCR beta chain with its context. Its antigen is not identified. By flow cytometry, patients selected for sequencing had shown an expansion of CD8+CD57+ cells. Germline V lookup: CDR1 SGHVS, CDR2 FQNEAQ. The CDR3 runs 15 residues. V was trimmed by 3 bases and J by 3 bases, leaving 14 bases between them. The data were taken from a study of CD8+CD57+ T cells in acquired aplastic anemia. In the study overall: The study obtained an average of about 3.1 ug of DNA from sorted CD4+ and CD8+ cells. General study findings and limits: With respect to CD8+ Simpson's diversity, patients and controls did not differ significantly.

Genomic DNA templated the TCR beta VDJ and CDR3 profiling. Each CDR3 protein gets one entry after TCRdb re-called the reads with MiXCR. The repertoire includes about 150,000 distinct CDR3 sequences, around half of them detected once, and roughly 30% sits in the top ten. The chain couples TRBV7-8 to TRBJ1-2; D possibly corresponds to TRBD1 (6 bases). Source material: sorted CD4+, CD8+, or CD8+CD57+ T cells (not recorded which) from PBMCs. The receptor's source is a human donor with aplastic anemia. The CDR3 loop is CASSFGQRQDYGYTF. The CDR3 DNA reads TGTGCCAGCAGCTTCGGACAGCGTCAAGACTATGGCTACACCTTC.